Included here is one T cell receptor beta chain sequence, with context. These data belong to a study of shared clonotypes between healthy human individuals. Overall study context: Used for every donor were three CD4 naive, three CD4 memory, two CD8 naive and one CD8 memory plate.

Method: immunoSEQ multiplex PCR; TCRdb's copy keeps in-frame clones and lacks some. The repertoire includes about 2,500,000 clones, more than 80% of them detected once, and about 0.13% sits in the top ten. A split of CD4+ cells into CD45RA+ naive and CD45RA-negative memory subsets was performed. Trimming removed 1 base at V and 7 bases at J, with 17 bases between. Germline V gives CDR1 MNHNS, CDR2 SASEGT. CDR3 size: 16 residues. This receptor was identified in a man younger than 35 in good health. The J gene is TRBJ2-4, the V gene TRBV6-1, with D tentatively TRBD1 or TRBD2 (7 bases each). Sequencing was performed on naive CD4+ T cells sorted from blood. Subset indicated: CD45RA+ positively selected. The CDR3 DNA follows: TGTGCCAGCAGTGAAGTCAGGGGGGGATTGGGGAACATTCAGTACTTC. Translating gives CASSEVRGGLGNIQYF.